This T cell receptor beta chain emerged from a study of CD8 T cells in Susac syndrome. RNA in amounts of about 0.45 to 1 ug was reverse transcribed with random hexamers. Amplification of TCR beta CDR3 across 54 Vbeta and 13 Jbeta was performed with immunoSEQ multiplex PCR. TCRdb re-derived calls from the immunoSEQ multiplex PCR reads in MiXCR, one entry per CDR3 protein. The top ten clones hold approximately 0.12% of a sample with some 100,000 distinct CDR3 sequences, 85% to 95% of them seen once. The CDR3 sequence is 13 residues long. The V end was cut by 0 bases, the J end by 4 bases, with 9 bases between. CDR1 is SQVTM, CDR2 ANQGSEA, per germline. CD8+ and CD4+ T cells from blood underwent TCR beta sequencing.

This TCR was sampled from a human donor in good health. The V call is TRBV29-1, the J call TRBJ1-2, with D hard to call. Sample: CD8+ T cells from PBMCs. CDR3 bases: TGCAGCGTTGAAGATGCAACGCTCTATGGCTACACCTTC. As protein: CSVEDATLYGYTF.